Detailed here is one TCR beta chain. This record belongs to a study of blood T cells in healthy people across ages. Study-level background: Capturing about one barcoded beta molecule per two T cells was achieved by template switching.

The second PCR ran roughly 6 to 11 cycles with a sample-barcoded 5' primer and J-beta primers. MiXCR was run by TCRdb on the 5' RACE reads, yielding one entry per CDR3 protein. The table shows about 1,500,000 distinct CDR3 sequences, with roughly 27% occurring only once. This CDR3 contains 17 residues. Trimming left V 3 bases short and J 1 base short, with 18 bases between. Germline assignment: CDR1 ENHRY and CDR2 SYGVKD. The V and J genes are TRBV10-3 and TRBJ1-2; D ambiguous. Sample: blood. The TCR originated in a woman aged 25 to 39 in good health. DNA for the CDR3: TGTGCCATCAGTGATTTGGCAGGATTACACTATAACTATGGCTACACCTTC. Encoded protein: CAISDLAGLHYNYGYTF.